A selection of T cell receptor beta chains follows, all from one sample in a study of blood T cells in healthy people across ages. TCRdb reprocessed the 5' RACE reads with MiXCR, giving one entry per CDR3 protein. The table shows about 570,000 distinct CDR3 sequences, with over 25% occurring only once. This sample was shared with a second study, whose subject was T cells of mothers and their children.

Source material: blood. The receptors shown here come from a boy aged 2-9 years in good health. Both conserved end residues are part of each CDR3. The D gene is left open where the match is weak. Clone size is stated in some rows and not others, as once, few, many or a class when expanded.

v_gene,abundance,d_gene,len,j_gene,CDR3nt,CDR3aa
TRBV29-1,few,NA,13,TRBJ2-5,TGCAGCGCCGAATCGGGGATCAGGGAGGCCCAGTACTTC,CSAESGIREAQYF
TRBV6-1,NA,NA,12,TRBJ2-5,TGTGCCAGCTTGGGGAGAGCAGAGACCCAGTACTTC,CASLGRAETQYF
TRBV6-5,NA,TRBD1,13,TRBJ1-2,TGTGCCAGCGGGAGGGGGCTGAACTATGGCTACACCTTC,CASGRGLNYGYTF
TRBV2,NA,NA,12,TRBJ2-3,TGTGCCAGCAGTGAAGAACCAGGTACGCAGTATTTT,CASSEEPGTQYF
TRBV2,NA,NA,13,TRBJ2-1,TGTGCCAGCAGTGAAAGACCATACAATGAGCAGTTCTTC,CASSERPYNEQFF
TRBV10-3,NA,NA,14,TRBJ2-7,TGTGCCATCAGTGAGTCGACGGGGTCTGGTGGTATGTACTTC,CAISESTGSGGMYF
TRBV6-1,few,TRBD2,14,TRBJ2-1,TGTGCCGGGGGAGGGCGGTCCTCCTACAATGAGCAGTTCTTC,CAGGGRSSYNEQFF
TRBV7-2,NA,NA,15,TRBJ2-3,TGTGCCAGCAGCTTAGGGGGTAGATACGGAGATACGCAGTATTTT,CASSLGGRYGDTQYF
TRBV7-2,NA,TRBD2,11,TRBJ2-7,TGTGCCAGCAGCTTAGGGACTAGCGGGAGTTTC,CASSLGTSGSF
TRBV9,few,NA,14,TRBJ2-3,TGTGCCAGCAGCGTAGATGGAAGCACAGATACGCAGTATTTT,CASSVDGSTDTQYF
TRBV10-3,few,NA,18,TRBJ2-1,TGTGCCATCAGTGACCTATGGGGGAGAGGGGGGATCGACAATGAGCAGTTCTTC,CAISDLWGRGGIDNEQFF
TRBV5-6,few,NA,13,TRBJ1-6,TGTGCCAGCAGCCGGAGGGGAGAAGCGCCCCTCCACTTT,CASSRRGEAPLHF
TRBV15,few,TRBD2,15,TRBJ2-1,TGTGCCACCAGCAGTGGGACTAGTACACAAGATGAGCAGTTCTTC,CATSSGTSTQDEQFF
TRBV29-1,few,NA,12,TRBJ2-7,TGCAGCGTTGACGGGGACGGTTACGAGCAGTACTTC,CSVDGDGYEQYF
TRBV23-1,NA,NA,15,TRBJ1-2,TGCGCCAGCAGTCATCGCCCTTCAGTTTTGAATGGCTACACCTTC,CASSHRPSVLNGYTF
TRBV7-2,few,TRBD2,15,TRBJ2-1,TGTGCCAGCAGCCCCGACGCGGGAGGGCCGTATGAGCAGTTCTTC,CASSPDAGGPYEQFF
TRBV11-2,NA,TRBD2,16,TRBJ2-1,TGTGCCAGCAGCTGGCCGGGACTAGCGGGAGAGGATGAGCAGTTCTTC,CASSWPGLAGEDEQFF
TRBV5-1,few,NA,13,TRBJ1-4,TGCGCCAGCAGCTTCCAGCCTAATGAAAAACTGTTTTTT,CASSFQPNEKLFF
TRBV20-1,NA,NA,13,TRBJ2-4,TGCAGTGCTCTATCAGGACCGAAAAACATTCAGTACTTC,CSALSGPKNIQYF
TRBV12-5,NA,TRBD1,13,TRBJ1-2,TGTGCTAGTGACCGCAGACAGGGGGCTGGCTACACCTTC,CASDRRQGAGYTF
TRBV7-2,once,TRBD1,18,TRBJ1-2,TGTGCCAGCAGCAATCGTCCCGGGACAGGGCCCGGTGGTTATGGCTACACCTTC,CASSNRPGTGPGGYGYTF